What follows are 14 T cell receptor beta chains derived from one specimen sequenced in a study of blood T cells in healthy people across ages. A sample-barcoded 5' primer and a J-beta primer mix were used in a second PCR of roughly 6 to 12 cycles. MiXCR, run by TCRdb on the 5' RACE reads, gives a single entry per CDR3 protein. The top ten hold under 8% of the sample, which has over a million distinct CDR3 sequences, roughly 40% seen once. Sequencing was done on a sample of blood. The receptors stem from a woman under 30 in good health.

The chain combines TRBV29-1 with TRBJ2-1; D unclear. V dropped 1 base and J dropped 6 bases, with 10 bases sitting between them. CDR1 and CDR2 (germline): SQVTM, ANQGSEA. The CDR3 consists of 13 residues. The CDR3 is CSVEVGPTNEQFF. The CDR3 bases are TGCAGCGTTGAAGTGGGCCCGACCAATGAGCAGTTCTTC.

As regards this clonotype: A junction end diverges from the germline sequence, so it may reflect a read error. The V and J genes are TRBV9 and TRBJ1-1; 9 bases match TRBD1. The germline CDR1 and CDR2 sequences are SGDLS and YYNGEE. The CDR3 runs 15 residues. CDR3 in DNA: TGTGCCAGCAGTGTAGGAACAGGGGGCAACACTGAAGCTTTCTTT. It codes for CASSVGTGGNTEAFF.

This clonotype was observed a few times. J is TRBJ1-6 and V is TRBV4-1; D call uncertain. Germline CDR1 and CDR2: MGHRA and YSYEKL. Trimming removed 4 bases from V and 4 bases from J, with 20 bases in between. The CDR3 spans 18 residues. Here the CDR3 DNA reads TGCGCCAGCAGCCTTACCCGGGAGGACGGAGAATATAATTCACCCCTCCACTTT. Translation: CASSLTREDGEYNSPLHF.

The rearrangement links TRBV24-1 to TRBJ2-1, with D perhaps matching TRBD2 (6 bases). The CDR3 runs to 18 residues. Deletions cut 2 bases from V and 4 bases from J, with 20 bases between. Germline V lookup: CDR1 KGHDR, CDR2 SFDVKD. CDR3 DNA sequence: TGTGCCACCAGTGATTCAGCCTTCAGGGATGGGAGGTACAATGAGCAGTTCTTC. Its translation is CATSDSAFRDGRYNEQFF.

This clonotype came up a few times. The V and J genes are TRBV20-1 and TRBJ2-1; 10 positions match TRBD2. The V gene's germline CDR1 is DFQATT and CDR2 SNEGSKA (reference sequence). The CDR3 consists of 14 residues. Unmatched junction bases numbered 7, after V lost 5 bases and J lost 6 bases. The chain's CDR3 is CSALLSGRGNEQFF. CDR3 sequence (DNA): TGCAGTGCTCTGTTGAGCGGGAGGGGCAATGAGCAGTTCTTC.

The gene calls are TRBV24-1 and TRBJ2-5, with 7 bases fitting TRBD1. Germline V gene lookup returns CDR1 KGHDR and CDR2 SFDVKD. The V gene end was trimmed by 4 bases and the J gene end by 1 base; junction bases not matched to a gene: 8. The CDR3 covers 16 residues. CDR3 in amino acids: CATSDAPAGGQETQYF. The CDR3, as DNA: TGTGCCACCAGTGACGCCCCGGCAGGGGGCCAAGAGACCCAGTACTTC.

The gene calls are TRBV6-2 or TRBV6-3 and TRBJ1-1, with TRBD1 matching 7 bases. This CDR3 spans 14 amino acids. With V trimmed by 2 bases and J by 11 bases, 11 bases remained unmatched. Germline V gene data show CDR1 as MNHEY and CDR2 as SVGEGT. Written as DNA, the CDR3 is TGTGCCAGCAGTTACCCAGGGGGGATCGCGGCCGCTTTCTTT. Amino acid sequence: CASSYPGGIAAAFF.

The chain employs TRBV5-4 and TRBJ2-7; 11 bases are shared with TRBD1. The assigned J gene may be wrong: the sequence end matches TRBJ2-5 better. The CDR3 covers 15 residues. Germline V gene lookup returns CDR1 SGHNT and CDR2 YYREEE (reference sequence). The CDR3 reads CASSPPGQGGKTQYF. For the CDR3, the DNA is TGTGCCAGCAGCCCTCCGGGACAGGGGGGCAAGACCCAGTACTTC.

The rearrangement joins TRBV6-1 to TRBJ2-2; D unresolved. Trimming shortened V by 5 bases and J by 3 bases, and 22 bases separated the two germline ends. The CDR3 spans 18 residues. CDR1 MNHNS and CDR2 SASEGT come from the germline V gene. The CDR3 sequence is CASSPLILTHSYTGELFF. The CDR3, as DNA: TGTGCCAGCAGTCCTCTTATCCTGACCCACTCTTACACCGGGGAGCTGTTTTTT.

The chain links TRBV2 to TRBJ2-5, with D unclear. Germline V gives CDR1 SNHLY, CDR2 FYNNEI. CDR3 length: 12 amino acids. Trimming took off 6 bases at V and 1 base at J, with 6 bases between the two ends. CDR3 DNA sequence: TGTGCCAGCAGGCCCGCCCAAGAGACCCAGTACTTC. Translating gives CASRPAQETQYF.

Only a few counts were recorded for this clonotype. CDR3 in DNA: TGTGCCAGCAGTGAAGCGGGAGGCAATGAGCAGTTCTTC. Its protein product is CASSEAGGNEQFF. The chain carries TRBV25-1 and TRBJ2-1, with 8 bases that match TRBD2. Germline CDR1 is MGHDK and CDR2 is SYGVNS. Trimming at V came to 2 bases and at J to 6 bases, leaving 0 bases not matched to a gene. CDR3 length equals 13 residues.

Only a few counts were recorded for this clonotype. The chain couples TRBV10-3 to TRBJ2-1; no firm D call. With 5 bases removed from V and 6 bases from J, the gap between germline ends came to 5 bases. The CDR3 loop spans 11 amino acids. Per germline, CDR1 ENHRY and CDR2 SYGVKD. The CDR3 loop is CAISLTNEQFF. The DNA for the CDR3 is TGTGCCATCAGTTTAACCAATGAGCAGTTCTTC.

The chain is built from TRBV6-6 and TRBJ2-5, with 9 positions matching TRBD1. The J call may be incorrect, as the DNA end agrees better with TRBJ2-7. The germline V gene has CDR1 MNHNY and CDR2 SVGAGI (reference sequence). The CDR3 loop spans 14 amino acids. The CDR3 bases are TGTGCCAGCAGGCCCCCGGGACAGGGCGCCGAGCAGTACTTC. It specifies CASRPPGQGAEQYF.

The chain uses TRBV20-1 and TRBJ2-2; 8 bases are a match to TRBD1. The CDR3 spans 15 residues. Per the germline V gene, CDR1 is DFQATT and CDR2 is SNEGSKA (reference sequence). With 5 bases clipped from V and 5 bases from J, the junction kept 10 bases outside the gene matches. The CDR3 region is CSAPTGAPGTGELFF. CDR3 in DNA: TGCAGTGCTCCGACAGGGGCCCCGGGGACCGGGGAGCTGTTTTTT.